These T cell receptor beta chains were read from a single sample in a study of beta chain features in type 1 diabetes. Repertoires were generated with immunoSEQ multiplex PCR, while TCRdb's copy carries only in-frame clones and drops some. Here the sample spans about 150,000 clones, 11% being singletons. The sequenced sample was central memory CD4+ T cells from blood. These receptors all come from a man aged 18-30 years in good health. CDR3s include the opening cysteine and the closing phenylalanine or tryptophan. The D gene is left open where the match is weak. Not all rows give a size; the values are once, few, many and, for expanded clones, a class.

DNA	CDR3	size	V	length	J	D
TGTGCCAGCAGCTTTGCAGGGGGCTATGGCTACACCTTC	CASSFAGGYGYTF	many	TRBV11-2	13	TRBJ1-2	TRBD1
TGTGCCAGCAGCTTTAGGGTGGCTAGCGTTGGAAACGAGCAGTACTTC	CASSFRVASVGNEQYF	NA	TRBV7-2	16	TRBJ2-7	NA
TGTGCCAGTACAGCCCGTGACAGGAGGAATGAAAAACTGTTTTTT	CASTARDRRNEKLFF	few	TRBV19	15	TRBJ1-4	NA
TGTGCCTGGGGACGGGGGTCTGAAGCTTTCTTT	CAWGRGSEAFF	NA	TRBV30	11	TRBJ1-1	NA
TGTGCCAGCAGCCCCAGCGGGACTAGTGCTTACAATGAGCAGTTCTTC	CASSPSGTSAYNEQFF	NA	TRBV7-2	16	TRBJ2-1	TRBD2
TGTGCCAGCAGCTCCAGGACAGGGGGGAGGACAGATACGCAGTATTTT	CASSSRTGGRTDTQYF	NA	TRBV7-2	16	TRBJ2-3	TRBD1
TGTGCCTGGAGTCAGGGTTGGAATTCACCCCTCCACTTT	CAWSQGWNSPLHF	few	TRBV30	13	TRBJ1-6	NA
TGTGCCAGCAGTTTTGAGGGGGTGGCCAACGTCCTGACTTTC	CASSFEGVANVLTF	few	TRBV27	14	TRBJ2-6	NA
TGCAGCGTTGGCCAGGGGGGTGATACGCAGTATTTT	CSVGQGGDTQYF	few	TRBV29-1	12	TRBJ2-3	NA
TGCAGCGTTGGGAGGGGTTCTGGGGCCAACGTCCTGACTTTC	CSVGRGSGANVLTF	NA	TRBV29-1	14	TRBJ2-6	NA
TGCGCCAGCAGCGTACAGGGGGATCAGCCCCAGCATTTT	CASSVQGDQPQHF	few	TRBV4-3	13	TRBJ1-5	TRBD1
TGTGCCAGCAGCGATACCGGGACAGTAGAAAAACTGTTTTTT	CASSDTGTVEKLFF	NA	TRBV7-9	14	TRBJ1-4	TRBD1
TGCGCCAGCAGCCATCAGCGGGACACGGAGACCCAGTACTTC	CASSHQRDTETQYF	few	TRBV4-3	14	TRBJ2-5	NA
TGTGCCAGCAGTCGACCCGGACACGGAGGCTACACCTTC	CASSRPGHGGYTF	NA	TRBV27	13	TRBJ1-2	NA
TGTGCCAGTAGTATTCGCTCGGGAGGGGCTGGGGCCAACGTCCTGACTTTC	CASSIRSGGAGANVLTF	NA	TRBV19	17	TRBJ2-6	TRBD2
TGTGCCAGCAGCCTTCGGAGGGCCACAGATACGCAGTATTTT	CASSLRRATDTQYF	NA	TRBV7-2	14	TRBJ2-3	NA
TGTGCCAGCAGCCCCGGGACTAGCGACAGTCTTAAGCAGTACTTC	CASSPGTSDSLKQYF	NA	TRBV7-2	15	TRBJ2-7	TRBD2
TGTGCCAGCAGCTTCTTTTCGGTAGGCGAGCAGTACTTC	CASSFFSVGEQYF	NA	TRBV7-2	13	TRBJ2-7	NA
TGTGCCGTTATCCCCCCAGGGCTCTATGGCTACACCTTC	CAVIPPGLYGYTF	NA	TRBV30	13	TRBJ1-2	NA
TGCGCCAGCAGCTTGGTTCCAGGGGGCAGTACTGAAGCTTTCTTT	CASSLVPGGSTEAFF	few	TRBV5-1	15	TRBJ1-1	TRBD1
TGTGCCATCAGTCCGGGACTAGCGGCTTTCGAGCAGTACTTC	CAISPGLAAFEQYF	NA	TRBV10-3	14	TRBJ2-7	TRBD2
TGTGCCAGCAGTTTACGGACAGGGAGCACAGATACGCAGTATTTT	CASSLRTGSTDTQYF	NA	TRBV27	15	TRBJ2-3	TRBD1
TGCGCCAGCAGCCCAGATCGGGGGGGTAGGGAGACCCAGTACTTC	CASSPDRGGRETQYF	few	TRBV4-3	15	TRBJ2-5	TRBD2
TGTGCCAGCTCACCGCTGGTGGAAACGGACTATGGCTACACCTTC	CASSPLVETDYGYTF	once	TRBV18	15	TRBJ1-2	NA
TGTGCCAGCAGCCCAGTAGCGGGAGCTGGCACAGATACGCAGTATTTT	CASSPVAGAGTDTQYF	NA	TRBV7-6	16	TRBJ2-3	TRBD2
TGTGCCAGCAGCGAAATGACAGGCAAACCCGAGCAGTACTTC	CASSEMTGKPEQYF	few	TRBV7-8	14	TRBJ2-7	NA
TGTGCCAGCAGTCCCTTATTCATCCTCTACAATGAGCAGTTCTTC	CASSPLFILYNEQFF	few	TRBV27	15	TRBJ2-1	NA
TGTGCCAGCTCACCAACCAGCGATGGCACCGGGGAGCTGTTTTTT	CASSPTSDGTGELFF	few	TRBV18	15	TRBJ2-2	NA
TGTGCCAGCTCACCCGGATTAGACAGGGAAGAGACCCAGTACTTC	CASSPGLDREETQYF	NA	TRBV18	15	TRBJ2-5	TRBD1
TGCAGCGTTGAAGTTGGGCCTAGGATTTACAATGAGCAGTTCTTC	CSVEVGPRIYNEQFF	many	TRBV29-1	15	TRBJ2-1	NA
TGTGCCAGCAGTAGGGCACCTAACACTGAAGCTTTCTTT	CASSRAPNTEAFF	few	TRBV14	13	TRBJ1-1	NA
TGTGCCAGCAGCCCTAGGGAGGACAGGGGGCGAGCTACGCAGTATTTT	CASSPREDRGRATQYF	NA	TRBV7-2	16	TRBJ2-3	TRBD1
TGTGCCAGCAGCGGGGGTTGGGGCACTGAAGCTTTCTTT	CASSGGWGTEAFF	few	TRBV7-2	13	TRBJ1-1	NA
TGTGCCAGTTGGAAATCCCGGGGGGGCCTGAGAGATACGCAGTATTTT	CASWKSRGGLRDTQYF	few	TRBV27	16	TRBJ2-3	TRBD2
TGTGCCAGCAGCTTAGGAGCAGGGCCCGGACAAGAGACCCAGTACTTC	CASSLGAGPGQETQYF	NA	TRBV7-2	16	TRBJ2-5	NA
TGTGCCTGGAGTATGGGTCGGACTGAAGCTTTCTTT	CAWSMGRTEAFF	NA	TRBV30	12	TRBJ1-1	NA
TGTGCCATCAGTTGGACCTTGTTAGCTACTGGGGCCAACGTCCTGACTTTC	CAISWTLLATGANVLTF	NA	TRBV10-3	17	TRBJ2-6	NA
TGTGCCAGCAGCGTAGACTCAAAGGGGACTGAAGCTTTCTTT	CASSVDSKGTEAFF	few	TRBV9	14	TRBJ1-1	NA
TGCGCCAGCAGCCCGGACGGCGTAGCGAAAAGCTACGAGCAGTACTTC	CASSPDGVAKSYEQYF	NA	TRBV4-1	16	TRBJ2-7	NA
TGTGCCAGCAGCGGAACAGGGGTGGGCACAGATACGCAGTATTTT	CASSGTGVGTDTQYF	few	TRBV6-7	15	TRBJ2-3	TRBD1
TGCAGCGTTCCGGACGGTGGTAAGGATGCAGATACGCAGTATTTT	CSVPDGGKDADTQYF	many	TRBV29-1	15	TRBJ2-3	NA
TGTGCCAGCAGCAAAATTGAGACCCAGTACTTC	CASSKIETQYF	NA	TRBV5-6	11	TRBJ2-5	NA
TGTGCCAGCAGTCTCCCGGGACTAGTCCAAGAGACCCAGTACTTC	CASSLPGLVQETQYF	NA	TRBV28	15	TRBJ2-5	TRBD2
TGTGCCTGGAGGACCGAGACAGCAACTAACTATGGCTACACCTTC	CAWRTETATNYGYTF	few	TRBV30	15	TRBJ1-2	NA
TGTGCCAGCAGTTTCGCCCAGACCGTCTCCTACGAGCAGTACTTC	CASSFAQTVSYEQYF	few	TRBV28	15	TRBJ2-7	NA
TGTGCCAGCAGTTCCCCCCCGTCGCTCACAGATACGCAGTATTTT	CASSSPPSLTDTQYF	many	TRBV28	15	TRBJ2-3	NA
TGTGCCAGCAGTCTAGCGGGAGGGCCCAGCAATGAGCAGTTCTTC	CASSLAGGPSNEQFF	NA	TRBV28	15	TRBJ2-1	TRBD2
TGTGCCAGCAGCTCGGGGCGAAGGCCGATCTTC	CASSSGRRPIF	NA	TRBV7-2	11	TRBJ2-1	NA